Listed below are T cell receptor beta chains from one sample, sequenced in a study of cytomegalovirus exposure and HLA in healthy donors. Method: immunoSEQ multiplex PCR; TCRdb's copy keeps in-frame clones and lacks some. The sample has a few hundred thousand clones, roughly 70% seen once; the top ten hold 2% to 2.5%. The sequencing sample was made of PBMCs. Receptors were obtained from a female donor in good health and CMV-seronegative. The CDR3 runs from the conserved cysteine through the conserved F or W. The D gene is left open where the match is weak. The listing skips clone size in some rows; elsewhere it reads once, few, many or a size class.

D gene	CDR3 length	clone size	J gene	V gene	CDR3 protein	CDR3 DNA
NA	14	NA	TRBJ2-7	TRBV27	CASSRSGIPYEQYF	TGTGCCAGCAGCCGTAGCGGTATCCCGTACGAGCAGTACTTC
TRBD2	13	NA	TRBJ2-7	TRBV28	CASSWGGGYEQYF	TGTGCCAGCAGTTGGGGGGGAGGGTACGAGCAGTACTTC
NA	14	NA	TRBJ2-5	TRBV7-8	CASSFYGQPLEQYF	TGTGCCAGCAGCTTCTACGGACAGCCCTTAGAGCAGTACTTC
TRBD1	15	few	TRBJ2-1	TRBV10-1	CATNPGQGARDEQFF	TGCGCCACGAATCCGGGACAGGGGGCGAGGGATGAGCAGTTCTTC
NA	13	NA	TRBJ2-5	TRBV7-9	CASNIGQQETQYF	TGTGCCAGCAATATTGGACAGCAAGAGACCCAGTACTTC
NA	14	once	TRBJ2-5	TRBV10-1	CASSEGSRGETQYF	TGCGCCAGCAGCGAGGGGAGCAGGGGAGAGACCCAGTACTTC
NA	15	NA	TRBJ1-3	TRBV27	CASSLGPSSGNTIYF	TGTGCCAGCAGTTTAGGGCCCTCCAGCGGAAACACCATATATTTT
NA	12	NA	TRBJ1-3	TRBV10-2	CASSVSRNTIYF	TGCGCCAGCAGTGTCTCCCGGAACACCATATATTTT
NA	17	NA	TRBJ1-5	TRBV7-9	CASSLAWSGESNQPQHF	TGTGCCAGCAGCTTAGCATGGTCAGGGGAAAGCAATCAGCCCCAGCATTTT
NA	14	few	TRBJ2-2	TRBV6-4	CASSDQPGTGELFF	TGTGCCAGCAGTGACCAGCCGGGTACCGGGGAGCTGTTTTTT
TRBD2	15	NA	TRBJ2-7	TRBV29-1	CSVEGGGAGSYEQYF	TGCAGCGTTGAGGGTGGAGGAGCGGGATCCTACGAGCAGTACTTC
TRBD1	14	NA	TRBJ1-2	TRBV30	CAWSGDRAQYGYTF	TGTGCCTGGAGTGGGGACAGGGCCCAATATGGCTACACCTTC
TRBD1	14	NA	TRBJ1-5	TRBV5-1	CASQDRPGAEPQHF	TGCGCCAGCCAGGACAGGCCCGGTGCGGAGCCCCAGCATTTT
NA	13	NA	TRBJ1-2	TRBV6-6	CASSYSGGYGYTF	TGTGCCAGCAGTTACTCAGGGGGCTATGGCTACACCTTC
TRBD1	16	few	TRBJ2-7	TRBV10-3	CAISESPGQVSYEQYF	TGTGCCATCAGTGAGTCGCCGGGACAGGTGAGCTACGAGCAGTACTTC
TRBD2	14	NA	TRBJ2-2	TRBV29-1	CSVDTSGRSGELFF	TGCAGCGTTGACACTAGCGGGAGGTCCGGGGAGCTGTTTTTT
NA	16	NA	TRBJ1-3	TRBV7-9	CASSQIPTPRGNTIYF	TGTGCCAGCAGCCAGATTCCGACACCGAGAGGAAACACCATATATTTT
NA	14	few	TRBJ2-7	TRBV4-1	CASSQDYKEDEQYF	TGCGCCAGCAGCCAAGATTATAAAGAGGACGAGCAGTACTTC
TRBD2	15	few	TRBJ2-7	TRBV6-1	CASISGLAGGHEQYF	TGTGCCAGCATATCGGGACTAGCGGGAGGTCACGAGCAGTACTTC
TRBD1	16	few	TRBJ2-3	TRBV25-1	CASSESGTESTDTQYF	TGTGCCAGCAGTGAATCCGGGACAGAGAGCACAGATACGCAGTATTTT
NA	16	few	TRBJ1-1	TRBV4-1	CASSQIRGPANTEAFF	TGCGCCAGCAGCCAAATCCGGGGTCCCGCGAACACTGAAGCTTTCTTT
NA	16	NA	TRBJ1-5	TRBV28	CASSSQGSWSNQPQHF	TGTGCCAGCAGTTCCCAGGGATCCTGGAGCAATCAGCCCCAGCATTTT
NA	11	NA	TRBJ2-7	TRBV10-3	CAISERTNLYF	TGTGCCATCAGTGAAAGGACTAATTTGTACTTC
TRBD1	12	NA	TRBJ1-1	TRBV30	CAWTVDRWGAFF	TGTGCCTGGACTGTGGACAGGTGGGGGGCTTTCTTT
TRBD2	15	few	TRBJ2-1	TRBV7-8	CASSSAGTSGNEQFF	TGTGCCAGCAGCTCCGCTGGGACTAGCGGCAATGAGCAGTTCTTC
NA	15	NA	TRBJ2-5	TRBV7-2	CASSQPGLAFGTQYF	TGTGCCAGCAGTCAACCGGGACTTGCTTTTGGGACCCAGTACTTC
TRBD2	16	NA	TRBJ2-1	TRBV5-4	CASSLTSGRPYNEQFF	TGTGCCAGCAGCTTGACTAGCGGGAGACCCTACAATGAGCAGTTCTTC
NA	14	NA	TRBJ2-7	TRBV25-1	CASSEPGSYYEQYF	TGTGCCAGCAGTGAACCGGGGTCCTACTACGAGCAGTACTTC
NA	14	NA	TRBJ2-7	TRBV7-2	CASLRDWTSYEQYF	TGTGCCAGCCTTCGGGACTGGACCTCCTACGAGCAGTACTTC
TRBD1	15	NA	TRBJ2-5	TRBV28	CASSSPGQVQETQYF	TGTGCCAGCAGTTCCCCCGGACAGGTCCAAGAGACCCAGTACTTC
TRBD1	15	few	TRBJ2-5	TRBV29-1	CSVGRGQGVVETQYF	TGCAGCGTTGGTCGTGGACAGGGGGTGGTAGAGACCCAGTACTTC
NA	17	NA	TRBJ1-4	TRBV30	CAWSVGGNHATNEKLFF	TGTGCCTGGAGTGTTGGCGGAAACCACGCAACTAATGAAAAACTGTTTTTT
TRBD2	15	once	TRBJ2-7	TRBV27	CASSLFSGGAREQYF	TGTGCCAGCAGTTTATTTTCGGGAGGGGCCCGAGAGCAGTACTTC
NA	14	NA	TRBJ2-5	TRBV5-1	CASSPGLVGDAQYF	TGCGCCAGCAGCCCCGGACTGGTAGGCGACGCCCAGTACTTC
NA	12	NA	TRBJ2-7	TRBV6-6	CASSEGVYEQYF	TGTGCCAGCAGTGAGGGAGTCTACGAGCAGTACTTC
TRBD2	18	NA	TRBJ2-5	TRBV5-6	CASSTLAHRLAGGETQYF	TGTGCCAGCAGCACTCTAGCGCATCGACTAGCGGGAGGGGAGACCCAGTACTTC
NA	16	NA	TRBJ2-7	TRBV25-1	CASSAQLGGRIYEQYF	TGTGCCAGCAGTGCCCAATTGGGGGGGCGGATCTACGAGCAGTACTTC
NA	13	few	TRBJ2-5	TRBV7-3	CASSLTHQETQYF	TGTGCCAGCAGCCTGACACACCAAGAGACCCAGTACTTC
NA	13	once	TRBJ2-5	TRBV14	CASSQDFRETQYF	TGTGCCAGCAGCCAAGACTTTCGAGAGACCCAGTACTTC
NA	13	NA	TRBJ2-2	TRBV2	CASSATVTGELFF	TGTGCCAGCAGTGCGACAGTTACCGGGGAGCTGTTTTTT
NA	14	NA	TRBJ2-2	TRBV11-2	CASSPRGVLGELFF	TGTGCCAGCAGCCCTCGGGGAGTTCTCGGGGAGCTGTTTTTT
TRBD1	14	NA	TRBJ2-2	TRBV2	CASRNRGYTGELFF	TGTGCCAGCAGGAACAGGGGGTACACCGGGGAGCTGTTTTTT
TRBD2	17	NA	TRBJ2-1	TRBV10-3	CAIRTGTSGRGDNEQFF	TGTGCCATCAGAACCGGGACTAGCGGGAGAGGGGACAATGAGCAGTTCTTC
NA	12	NA	TRBJ1-2	TRBV7-9	CSSSLDSYGYTF	TGTTCCAGCAGCTTAGACAGCTATGGCTACACCTTC
TRBD2	14	NA	TRBJ2-7	TRBV30	CAWGRTSVSSQQYF	TGTGCCTGGGGCCGCACTAGCGTTTCAAGTCAGCAGTACTTC
TRBD1	15	NA	TRBJ1-2	TRBV14	CASSPWTGGLSGYTF	TGTGCCAGCAGCCCCTGGACAGGGGGATTATCTGGCTACACCTTC
NA	16	once	TRBJ2-3	TRBV19	CASSNRQAPRTDTQYF	TGTGCCAGTAGTAACCGACAGGCACCGCGAACAGATACGCAGTATTTT
TRBD2	20	NA	TRBJ2-2	TRBV10-2	CASTPPTKAGAKGTAGELFF	TGCGCCAGCACCCCCCCCACCAAAGCGGGAGCAAAGGGGACCGCCGGGGAGCTGTTTTTT
NA	14	few	TRBJ1-2	TRBV7-6	CASSPSGQGSGYTF	TGTGCCAGCAGCCCCTCCGGCCAGGGTTCTGGCTACACCTTC
TRBD1	17	once	TRBJ2-5	TRBV25-1	CASSGTYLAGTGEKQYF	TGTGCCAGCAGTGGAACATACTTAGCGGGGACAGGGGAGAAGCAGTACTTC
NA	19	NA	TRBJ2-7	TRBV12-5	CASGLVRRGLVLGDYEQYF	TGTGCTAGTGGTTTGGTCAGACGTGGACTGGTTCTGGGAGACTACGAGCAGTACTTC
NA	16	NA	TRBJ2-6	TRBV11-2	CASSPHRGSGANVLTF	TGTGCCAGCAGCCCTCATAGGGGTTCTGGGGCCAACGTCCTGACTTTC
TRBD1	15	NA	TRBJ2-5	TRBV5-1	CASSDLTGVGETQYF	TGCGCCAGCAGCGATCTGACAGGGGTAGGAGAGACCCAGTACTTC
NA	15	NA	TRBJ1-3	TRBV7-9	CASSLTPTSGNTIYF	TGTGCCAGCAGCCTCACGCCGACTTCTGGAAACACCATATATTTT
TRBD1	15	NA	TRBJ1-5	TRBV10-3	CAISATGDSNQPQHF	TGTGCCATCAGCGCGACAGGGGATAGCAATCAGCCCCAGCATTTT